These 28 T cell receptor beta chains originate from one sample sequenced in a study of early T cells in non-severe SARS-CoV-2 infection. TCRdb independently ran MiXCR on the 5' RACE reads; one entry per CDR3 protein. The table includes 30,000 to 40,000 distinct CDR3 sequences, over 6% detected once. Sequenced material: whole blood, taken at baseline. The receptor source for this set is an adult who was a healthcare worker with PCR-confirmed SARS-CoV-2 infection or an uninfected control (not recorded which).

V is TRBV19 and J is TRBJ2-5; TRBD1 aligns across 7 bases. Germline V gene lookup returns CDR1 LNHDA and CDR2 SQIVND (reference sequence). The CDR3 sequence is 16 residues long. Trimming at V came to 5 bases and at J to 1 base, leaving 10 bases not matched to a gene. CDR3 coding DNA: TGTGCCAGTAGTGCCTTCCTCGGGACAGCCCAAGAGACCCAGTACTTC. It specifies CASSAFLGTAQETQYF.

This chain links TRBV20-1 with TRBJ2-7, with TRBD1 identical over 7 bases. The V gene's germline CDR1 is DFQATT and CDR2 SNEGSKA (reference sequence). The junction had 7 bases not matched to a gene; V was cut back by 6 bases and J by 2 bases. The CDR3 is 13 amino acids. The CDR3 here is CSAQGQLAYEQYF. As DNA, the CDR3 is TGCAGTGCGCAGGGACAGTTAGCCTACGAGCAGTACTTC.

The chain recombines TRBV20-1 with TRBJ2-3; perhaps TRBD2 as D (6 bases). The germline CDR1 and CDR2 sequences are DFQATT and SNEGSKA (reference sequence). Trimming took off 6 bases at V and 3 bases at J, with 19 bases between the two ends. The CDR3 covers 15 residues. CDR3 loop: CSATSSVGGTDTQYF. DNA for the CDR3: TGCAGTGCCACCAGTAGCGTGGGAGGTACAGATACGCAGTATTTT.

This clonotype was recorded a few times. This chain joins TRBV20-1 and TRBJ2-5; TRBD2 matches at 9 bases. This CDR3 spans 15 amino acids. Germline V gene lookup returns CDR1 DFQATT and CDR2 SNEGSKA (reference sequence). The J segment lost 1 base and the V segment lost 0 bases, leaving 3 bases of the junction unmatched. CDR3: CSARDGTSSQETQYF. CDR3 sequence (DNA): TGCAGTGCTAGAGATGGGACTAGCAGCCAAGAGACCCAGTACTTC.

The rearrangement uses TRBV7-6 and TRBJ2-5; 7 bases map to TRBD1. The CDR3 is 17 amino acids. CDR1 is SGHVS, CDR2 FNYEAQ, per germline. V lost 2 bases and J lost 3; bases outside the gene matches: 12. The CDR3 coding sequence is TGTGCCAGCAGCTTAATTGAGGGGGCAGGGCTAAAAGAGACCCAGTACTTC. It yields the protein CASSLIEGAGLKETQYF.

This clonotype was seen many times. The CDR3 loop reads CASSVVVADEQFF. The CDR3 DNA follows: TGTGCCAGCAGCGTAGTGGTAGCGGATGAGCAGTTCTTC. The rearrangement uses TRBV9 and TRBJ2-1, with TRBD2 as a possible D gene (6 bases). V was trimmed by 0 bases and J by 8 bases, leaving 9 bases between them. This CDR3 is 13 amino acids long. Germline CDR1 reads SGDLS; CDR2 reads YYNGEE.

This clonotype occurred many times. The genes are TRBV7-2 and TRBJ2-1; D assignment may be TRBD1 or TRBD2 (5 bases each). This CDR3 region has 15 residues. Germline V gene sequence: CDR1 SGHTA, CDR2 FQGNSA. Trimming shortened V by 1 base and J by 2 bases, and 9 bases separated the two germline ends. The CDR3 region has the DNA TGTGCCAGCAGCTTAGGGGACCCCGCCTACAATGAGCAGTTCTTC. Amino acids: CASSLGDPAYNEQFF.

This clonotype was counted at least ten times. In nucleotides, the CDR3 is TGTGCCAGTAGCCGGGACAGATACACCGGGGAGCTGTTTTTT. Translating it yields CASSRDRYTGELFF. The chain employs TRBV19 and TRBJ2-2, with 7 bases matching TRBD1. The CDR3 length is 14 residues. Germline CDR1 LNHDA, CDR2 SQIVND (reference sequence). The trim removed 6 bases at V and 3 bases at J, leaving 4 bases unmatched.

This rearrangement joins TRBV6-6 to TRBJ1-3; 8 bases are shared with TRBD1. This CDR3 has 15 amino acids. In germline, CDR1 is MNHNY, CDR2 SVGAGI (reference sequence). V lost 6 bases and J lost 5; bases outside the gene matches: 9. The CDR3: CASRPQGAARNTIYF. As DNA, the CDR3 is TGTGCCAGCAGACCCCAGGGGGCGGCGAGAAACACCATATATTTT.

This clonotype was found many times. The chain employs TRBV28 and TRBJ2-1; D not resolved. The CDR3 spans 11 residues. V lost 6 bases, J lost 8 bases, and 8 bases lay in between. Germline V CDR1 and CDR2: MDHEN, SYDVKM. DNA of the CDR3: TGTGCCAGCAGCGTAACTCATGAGCAGTTCTTC. It translates to CASSVTHEQFF.

This clonotype has only one observation. V usage is TRBV5-1 and J usage is TRBJ2-2; 7 bases agree with TRBD1. J lost 5 bases, V lost 2 bases, and 3 bases had no gene match. The CDR3 covers 14 residues. The germline CDR1 and CDR2 sequences are SGHRS and YFSETQ. The chain's CDR3 is CASSLIQGTGELFF. CDR3 coding DNA: TGCGCCAGCAGCTTAATACAGGGGACCGGGGAGCTGTTTTTT.

In this sample, this clonotype turned up many times. This chain joins TRBV24-1 and TRBJ2-2; 8 bases match TRBD1. Germline V gene data show CDR1 as KGHDR and CDR2 as SFDVKD. V gave up 3 bases and J gave up 4 bases; unmatched junction bases: 6. CDR3 length equals 16 residues. CDR3 protein: CATSDPGQGSTGELFF. The CDR3 region has the DNA TGTGCCACCAGTGATCCAGGACAGGGATCCACCGGGGAGCTGTTTTTT.

V usage is TRBV20-1 and J usage is TRBJ2-5; TRBD2 matches at 7 bases. J lost 4 bases, V lost 1 base, and 6 bases had no gene match. CDR3 length equals 14 residues. Germline lookup yields CDR1 DFQATT and CDR2 SNEGSKA (reference sequence). The CDR3: CSARVASGAETQYF. CDR3 DNA: TGCAGTGCTAGAGTGGCTAGCGGCGCAGAGACCCAGTACTTC.

This clonotype was recorded many times. In DNA, the CDR3 is TGTGCCAGCAGTATGGACGGCATTAGTGAGCAGTTCTTC. As protein: CASSMDGISEQFF. This chain links TRBV7-3 with TRBJ2-1; no clear D. The CDR3 spans 13 residues. CDR1 is SGHTA, CDR2 FQGTGA, per germline. Deletions cut 6 bases from V and 9 bases from J, with 15 bases between.

This chain links TRBV20-1 with TRBJ2-7; either TRBD1 or TRBD2 may fit D (5 bases each). Trimming stripped 5 bases from V and 3 bases from J, with 26 bases between. This CDR3 region has 17 residues. The V gene's germline CDR1 is DFQATT and CDR2 SNEGSKA (reference sequence). CDR3 sequence (DNA): TGCAGTGCTGAGGACACAGTAACTAGTTCTCGGCGCTACGAGCAGTACTTC. Amino acid sequence: CSAEDTVTSSRRYEQYF.

This clonotype has ten or more counts. The gene calls are TRBV11-2 and TRBJ2-1; D perhaps matches TRBD2 (6 bases). V was cut by 5 bases and J by 3 bases, with 17 bases left in between. This CDR3 has 16 amino acids. Germline-derived CDR1 and CDR2 are SGHAT and FQNNGV. In nucleotides, the CDR3 is TGTGCCAGCAGCCCGGCGGGCACTAGCTACTACAATGAGCAGTTCTTC. Residues: CASSPAGTSYYNEQFF.

This clonotype was found a few times. The chain carries TRBV28 and TRBJ1-1; no clear D gene. The V gene lost 2 bases and the J gene lost 1 base, with 5 bases spanning the gap. Germline CDR1 MDHEN, CDR2 SYDVKM. The CDR3 length is 13 residues. The CDR3 nucleotides are TGTGCCAGCAGTTTAAACAGGAACACTGAAGCTTTCTTT. The encoded protein is CASSLNRNTEAFF.

This clonotype turned up a few times. The chain is built from TRBV7-9 and TRBJ2-1; 10 positions agree with TRBD2. The CDR3 runs to 13 residues. Trimming removed 8 bases from V and 7 bases from J; junction bases left unmatched: 5. CDR1 is SEHNR, CDR2 FQNEAQ, per germline (reference sequence). In DNA, the CDR3 is TGTGCCAGCGGGCTAGCGGGAGCAAATGAGCAGTTCTTC. It is translated as CASGLAGANEQFF.

This clonotype was observed at least ten times. This sequence joins TRBV12-3 or TRBV12-4 and TRBJ2-1; tentatively, D is TRBD1 or TRBD2 (6 bases each). V gave up 6 bases and J gave up 4 bases, with 13 bases separating them. CDR3 size: 14 residues. The CDR3 DNA follows: TGTGCCAGCAGCAAGGGGGGCACGTACAATGAGCAGTTCTTC. Translation: CASSKGGTYNEQFF.

This clonotype was picked up a small number of times. The V call is TRBV6-2 or TRBV6-3, the J call TRBJ2-2, with a tentative D call TRBD2 (6 bases). In germline, CDR1 is MNHEY, CDR2 SVGEGT. The V gene lost 0 bases and the J gene lost 4 bases, with 6 bases spanning the gap. This CDR3 is 14 amino acids long. The CDR3 DNA follows: TGTGCCAGCAGTTACTCGACTAGCACCGGGGAGCTGTTTTTT. Protein: CASSYSTSTGELFF.

Many counts were recorded for this clonotype. This sequence joins TRBV4-3 and TRBJ1-2, with unresolved D. The germline gives CDR1 LGHNA, CDR2 YSLEER. This CDR3 spans 15 amino acids. V was shortened by 0 bases and J by 5 bases, with 13 bases between the two germline ends. The CDR3 coding sequence is TGCGCCAGCAGCCAAGAAGCGTCAGCAGGTTATGGCTACACCTTC. This encodes CASSQEASAGYGYTF.

This clonotype qualifies as medium-sized (0.01 to 0.1%). The chain recombines TRBV4-3 with TRBJ1-5; the match to TRBD1 covers 7 bases. This CDR3 region has 14 residues. Germline CDR1 and CDR2: LGHNA and YSLEER. Trimming removed 4 bases from V and 8 bases from J; junction bases left unmatched: 8. The CDR3 region is CASSRTGREEPQHF. CDR3 sequence (DNA): TGCGCCAGCAGCCGGACAGGCCGTGAGGAGCCCCAGCATTTT.

This clonotype was picked up one time. A much bigger clone sits one base away, suggesting this may be a read error. The chain has TRBV20-1 and TRBJ2-3; D possibly uses TRBD1 or TRBD2 (5 bases each). This CDR3 spans 12 amino acids. Deletions cut 8 bases from V and 5 bases from J, with 14 bases between. Germline CDR1 is DFQATT and CDR2 is SNEGSKA (reference sequence). The CDR3 DNA follows: TGCAGTTACGGGACCGGCATAGATACGCAGTATTTT. Translated: CSYGTGIDTQYF.

This sequence joins TRBV12-3 or TRBV12-4 and TRBJ1-2; D perhaps matches TRBD1 (6 bases). The CDR3 spans 15 residues. The V and J ends lost 3 bases and 8 bases respectively, with 19 bases between them. CDR3 bases: TGTGCCAGCAGTTTTATCGCAGGGGTCGGGGACGGCTACACCTTC. Its protein product is CASSFIAGVGDGYTF.

This clonotype has only a few counts. The chain employs TRBV5-1 and TRBJ2-5; 9 nucleotides line up with TRBD1. The CDR3 has 15 residues. The germline V gene has CDR1 SGHRS and CDR2 YFSETQ. Unmatched junction bases numbered 9, after V lost 4 bases and J lost 5 bases. The CDR3 nucleotides are TGCGCCAGCAGCGGCGCCGGGACAGGGATTGAGACCCAGTACTTC. It specifies CASSGAGTGIETQYF.

Ten or more counts support this clonotype. The chain employs TRBV9 and TRBJ2-3; 7 nucleotides match TRBD2. CDR3 length: 14 residues. The V segment lost 6 bases and the J segment 0 bases; nucleotides outside the gene matches: 4. In germline, CDR1 is SGDLS, CDR2 YYNGEE. DNA of the CDR3: TGTGCCAGCACTAGCGGTCCTAGCACAGATACGCAGTATTTT. Encoded protein: CASTSGPSTDTQYF.

This clonotype has more than one count but fewer than ten. The chain uses TRBV3-1 and TRBJ2-4, with TRBD2 as a possible D gene (5 bases). There are 17 residues in the CDR3. The germline V and J ends were trimmed by 1 base and 1 base, with 14 bases remaining between them. Germline CDR1 LGHDT, CDR2 YNNKEL (reference sequence). CDR3 nucleotide sequence: TGTGCCAGCAGCCAAGTGGCGGGTATGGGGGCCAAAAACATTCAGTACTTC. Its protein product is CASSQVAGMGAKNIQYF. Combining the CDR3 with reference TRBV3-1 and TRBJ2-4 gives the whole variable domain DTAVSQTPKYLVTQMGNDKSIKCEQNLGHDTMYWYKQDSKKFLKIMFSYNNKELIINETVPNRFSPKSPDKAHLNLHINSLELGDSAVYFCASSQVAGMGAKNIQYFGAGTRLSVL.

This clonotype has at least ten counts. The chain joins TRBV11-3 to TRBJ1-1; no clear D gene. The CDR3 is 13 residues long. The V and J ends lost 1 base and 2 bases respectively, with 5 bases between them. Germline V lookup: CDR1 SGHNT, CDR2 YENEEA. The CDR3 reads CASSLGFNTEAFF. The DNA of the CDR3 is TGTGCCAGCAGCTTAGGGTTCAACACTGAAGCTTTCTTT.